This T cell receptor beta chain is from a study of neurological immune-mediated disorders. Each CDR3 protein gets one entry after TCRdb re-called the 5' RACE reads with MiXCR. The sample lists about 22,000 distinct CDR3 sequences; about 9.4% were seen once. The ends were cut back, 6 bases at V and 1 base at J, with 18 bases in the middle. This CDR3 is 15 amino acids long. The germline CDR1 and CDR2 sequences are DFQATT and SNEGSKA (reference sequence). This clonotype was recorded at least ten times. The chain combines TRBV20-1 with TRBJ2-5, with D perhaps being TRBD1 or TRBD2 (5 bases each). The TCR was taken from a woman in her sixties or seventies with HTLV-1-associated myelopathy (HAM/TSP). Sequences were obtained from PBMCs. CDR3 region: CSATPSGSGQETQYF. The CDR3 nucleotides are TGCAGTGCCACCCCCTCAGGGAGCGGCCAAGAGACCCAGTACTTC.